These 25 T cell receptor beta chains were all obtained from the same sample, sequenced in a study of OX40 agonist ivuxolimab in advanced cancers. The assay was immunoSEQ multiplex PCR, and TCRdb's table has in-frame clones only and misses some. The sample lists approximately 70,000 clones; about 90% were seen once. The material sequenced was CD4+ or CD8+ T cells sorted from blood, taken in a trial of the OX40 agonist ivuxolimab. These receptors were collected from an adult with an advanced solid tumor such as melanoma, head and neck, liver or kidney cancer.

The rearrangement uses TRBV29-1 and TRBJ1-2, with TRBD1 matching over 8 bases. There are 12 residues in the CDR3. V dropped 7 bases and J dropped 4; count of bases not matched to a gene: 5. Germline V lookup: CDR1 SQVTM, CDR2 ANQGSEA. This CDR3 reads CSALTGVYGYTF. The CDR3 DNA follows: TGCAGCGCTCTGACAGGGGTCTATGGCTACACCTTC.

This clone occurred once. CDR3 coding DNA: TGTGCCAGCAGCCCGCCACAGGCCCGCGGCTACACCTTC. This gives the protein CASSPPQARGYTF. The rearrangement joins TRBV7-2 to TRBJ1-2; a weak D match, TRBD1 (5 bases). V was clipped by 5 bases and J by 8 bases, with 15 bases between them. The CDR3 covers 13 residues. Looked up from germline, CDR1 is SGHTA and CDR2 is FQGNSA.

The chain has TRBV28 and TRBJ2-7; 9 bases fit TRBD1. The CDR3 is 16 amino acids. Trimming at V came to 5 bases and at J to 6 bases, leaving 14 bases not matched to a gene. CDR1 is MDHEN, CDR2 SYDVKM, per germline. CDR3 sequence reads: CASSDTGTGMYGEQYF. In DNA, the CDR3 is TGTGCCAGCAGTGATACCGGGACAGGGATGTATGGCGAGCAGTACTTC. Full variable domain (outside the CDR3, taken from reference TRBV28 and TRBJ2-7): DVKVTQSSRYLVKRTGEKVFLECVQDMDHENMFWYRQDPGLGLRLIYFSYDVKMKEKGDIPEGYSVSREKKERFSLILESASTNQTSMYLCASSDTGTGMYGEQYFGPGTRLTVT.

The chain is built from TRBV30 and TRBJ2-2; D perhaps matches TRBD2 (6 bases). The length of the CDR3 is 15 residues. V was trimmed by 3 bases and J by 5 bases, leaving 16 bases between them. Germline CDR1 GTSNPN, CDR2 SVGIG (reference sequence). CDR3 in DNA: TGTGCCTGGAGAGGAGGGCACACGCAGACCGGGGAGCTGTTTTTT. Protein: CAWRGGHTQTGELFF.

Here the CDR3 reads CASSPDRGGETQYF. Written as DNA, the CDR3 is TGTGCCAGCTCACCAGACAGGGGCGGCGAGACCCAGTACTTC. The V gene is TRBV18, the J gene TRBJ2-5, with 8 bases fitting TRBD1. The V gene's germline CDR1 is KGHSH and CDR2 LQKENI. With V trimmed by 2 bases and J by 5 bases, 4 bases remained unmatched. There are 14 residues in the CDR3.

The CDR3 region is CASSTGQLNTEAFF. The CDR3 nucleotides are TGTGCCAGCAGCACTGGACAGTTGAACACTGAAGCTTTCTTT. The V call is TRBV5-5, the J call TRBJ1-1, with D maybe TRBD1 (6 bases). The germline gives CDR1 SGHKS, CDR2 YYEKEE (reference sequence). Trimming left V 4 bases short and J 0 bases short, with 10 bases between. The CDR3 runs 14 residues.

V usage is TRBV5-4 and J usage is TRBJ2-1; TRBD2 might be the D (5 bases). Trimming shortened V by 4 bases and J by 9 bases, and 8 bases separated the two germline ends. Looked up from germline, CDR1 is SGHNT and CDR2 is YYREEE (reference sequence). The CDR3 consists of 11 residues. CDR3 nucleotides: TGTGCCAGCAGCGCTAGCAGTGAGCAGTTCTTC. Its translation is CASSASSEQFF.

The gene calls are TRBV4-1 and TRBJ1-2; the match to TRBD1 covers 9 bases. The CDR3 runs 15 residues. Germline loops: CDR1 MGHRA, CDR2 YSYEKL. V was pared by 4 bases and J by 7 bases, with 10 bases of the junction left unmatched. This chain's CDR3 is CASSLEGQGLGGYTF. CDR3 in DNA: TGCGCCAGCAGCCTAGAGGGACAGGGACTGGGTGGCTACACCTTC.

The rearrangement links TRBV10-1 to TRBJ2-1, with no clear D. The CDR3 spans 12 residues. V was pared by 3 bases and J by 6 bases, with 6 bases between. The germline V gene encodes CDR1 WNHNN and CDR2 SYGVQD (reference sequence). In DNA form, the CDR3 reads TGCGCCAGCAGTGATTTAATCAATGAGCAGTTCTTC. It yields the protein CASSDLINEQFF.

The chain has TRBV5-4 and TRBJ2-2; perhaps TRBD2 as D (5 bases). The V gene lost 4 bases and the J gene lost 6 bases, with 10 bases spanning the gap. The germline gives CDR1 SGHNT, CDR2 YYREEE (reference sequence). The CDR3 spans 13 residues. The CDR3: CASSRDLSGELFF. The CDR3 DNA sequence: TGTGCCAGCAGCCGGGATTTGTCCGGGGAGCTGTTTTTT.

V and J are TRBV6-5 and TRBJ1-2, with a tentative D call TRBD1 (6 bases). Trimming removed 5 bases from V and 4 bases from J, with 11 bases in between. Germline V CDR1 and CDR2: MNHEY, SVGAGI. The CDR3 has 13 residues. This chain's CDR3 is CASSPGHFYGYTF. CDR3 DNA: TGTGCCAGCAGTCCGGGACACTTCTATGGCTACACCTTC.

The genes are TRBV5-4 and TRBJ2-3; D is perhaps TRBD1 or TRBD2 (5 bases each). The CDR3 is made up of 12 amino acids. Germline CDR1 is SGHNT and CDR2 is YYREEE (reference sequence). The ends were cut back, 7 bases at V and 0 bases at J, with 6 bases in the middle. The DNA for the CDR3 is TGTGCCAGCGGGGGAAGCACAGATACGCAGTATTTT. Encoded protein: CASGGSTDTQYF.

This clone was observed a single time. The chain carries TRBV7-8 and TRBJ2-7, with TRBD2 identical over 8 bases. CDR1 is SGHVS, CDR2 FQNEAQ, per germline. The CDR3 is made up of 16 amino acids. V was pared by 0 bases and J by 1 base, with 5 bases of the junction left unmatched. In DNA form, the CDR3 reads TGTGCCAGCAGCTTAGCCTACAGCGGGGGATCCTACGAGCAGTACTTC. It specifies CASSLAYSGGSYEQYF.

The J gene is TRBJ1-5, the V gene TRBV28; 7 bases agree with TRBD1. The V segment lost 8 bases and the J segment 3 bases; nucleotides outside the gene matches: 7. Germline V gene data show CDR1 as MDHEN and CDR2 as SYDVKM. The CDR3 consists of 14 residues. In nucleotides, the CDR3 is TGTGCCAGCTCCCGGGACAGCAACAATCAGCCCCAGCATTTT. Protein product: CASSRDSNNQPQHF.

This clone was counted only a few times. The chain uses TRBV5-6 and TRBJ1-1; the D gene is possibly TRBD1 (6 bases). Germline assignment: CDR1 SGHDT and CDR2 YYEEEE. CDR3 size: 17 residues. Trimming removed 1 base from V and 0 bases from J, with 16 bases in between. The CDR3 is CASSLRDRRSMNTEAFF. The CDR3 bases are TGTGCCAGCAGCTTGCGTGACAGGCGCAGTATGAACACTGAAGCTTTCTTT.

CDR3 loop: CASSKGDGAYEQYF. CDR3 DNA: TGTGCCAGCAGTAAGGGCGACGGGGCCTACGAGCAGTACTTC. The V and J genes are TRBV6-1 and TRBJ2-7, with a weak D call TRBD2 (5 bases). V was shortened by 5 bases and J by 2 bases, with 13 bases between the two germline ends. There are 14 residues in the CDR3. The V gene's germline CDR1 is MNHNS and CDR2 SASEGT.

This sequence joins TRBV6-1 and TRBJ1-2; D is uncertain. The V gene's germline CDR1 is MNHNS and CDR2 SASEGT. Between the trimmed V and J ends, which lost 6 bases and 8 bases, there was a span of 10 bases. This CDR3 has 11 amino acids. CDR3 region: CASRTLMGYTF. Here the CDR3 DNA reads TGTGCCAGCAGAACATTAATGGGCTACACCTTC.

The rearrangement uses TRBV5-6 and TRBJ2-1, with TRBD1 matching over 10 bases. This CDR3 region has 16 residues. Trimming cost V 0 bases and J 3 bases; bases outside gene matches: 3. Germline CDR1 SGHDT, CDR2 YYEEEE. The CDR3 DNA follows: TGTGCCAGCAGCTTGGAAGGACAGGGGGTCTACAATGAGCAGTTCTTC. This codes for CASSLEGQGVYNEQFF.

This clone occurred a few times. V gene TRBV7-2 combines with J gene TRBJ2-2; TRBD1 is a possible D gene (6 bases). The CDR3 consists of 13 residues. V lost 9 bases, J lost 0 bases, and 8 bases lay in between. Germline V gene data show CDR1 as SGHTA and CDR2 as FQGNSA. The CDR3 nucleotides read TGTGCCAGTACAGGGTCGAACACCGGGGAGCTGTTTTTT. Encoded protein: CASTGSNTGELFF.

This chain connects TRBV6-5 to TRBJ2-3, with 10 bases aligning to TRBD2. Germline V lookup: CDR1 MNHEY, CDR2 SVGAGI. The CDR3 runs to 16 residues. Losses at the gene ends were 2 bases for V and 1 base for J; bases not matched to a gene: 3. The CDR3 loop is CASSYTGTSGTDTQYF. CDR3 nucleotide sequence: TGTGCCAGCAGTTACACCGGGACTAGCGGCACAGATACGCAGTATTTT.

This clone was counted once. The chain is built from TRBV5-1 and TRBJ2-7; D might be TRBD1 or TRBD2, each matching 6 bases. Trimming took off 2 bases at V and 5 bases at J, with 14 bases between the two ends. From germline, CDR1 is SGHRS and CDR2 YFSETQ. This CDR3 is built from 14 residues. Here the CDR3 reads CASSLQGGGDEQYF. The CDR3 DNA reads as TGCGCCAGCAGCTTACAGGGAGGAGGAGACGAGCAGTACTTC. The whole variable domain, remainder taken from reference TRBV5-1 and TRBJ2-7, is KAGVTQTPRYLIKTRGQQVTLSCSPISGHRSVSWYQQTPGQGLQFLFEYFSETQRNKGNFPGRFSGRQFSNSRSEMNVSTLELGDSALYLCASSLQGGGDEQYFGPGTRLTVT.

This rearrangement joins TRBV5-6 to TRBJ2-2; possibly TRBD1 for D (6 bases). The CDR3 length is 17 residues. Germline CDR1 and CDR2: SGHDT and YYEEEE. V was cut by 0 bases and J by 1 base, with 13 bases left in between. CDR3 region: CASSLGGHVWNTGELFF. The DNA for the CDR3 is TGTGCCAGCAGCTTGGGGGGGCACGTGTGGAACACCGGGGAGCTGTTTTTT. The full variable domain, completed using reference TRBV5-6 and TRBJ2-2, is DAGVTQSPTHLIKTRGQQVTLRCSPKSGHDTVSWYQQALGQGPQFIFQYYEEEERQRGNFPDRFSGHQFPNYSSELNVNALLLGDSALYLCASSLGGHVWNTGELFFGEGSRLTVL.

The sample holds a few counts of this clone. V and J are TRBV5-1 and TRBJ2-1; 7 nucleotides align to TRBD2. V lost 0 bases to trimming and J lost 2 bases; unmatched junction nucleotides: 11. CDR1 and CDR2 from the germline V gene are SGHRS and YFSETQ. The CDR3 covers 18 residues. CDR3 amino acids: CASSLVSGATGTYNEQFF. CDR3 nucleotides: TGCGCCAGCAGCTTGGTCAGCGGGGCCACGGGGACCTACAATGAGCAGTTCTTC. The full variable domain, completed using reference TRBV5-1 and TRBJ2-1, is KAGVTQTPRYLIKTRGQQVTLSCSPISGHRSVSWYQQTPGQGLQFLFEYFSETQRNKGNFPGRFSGRQFSNSRSEMNVSTLELGDSALYLCASSLVSGATGTYNEQFFGPGTRLTVL.

The V and J genes are TRBV2 and TRBJ2-2, with TRBD1 identical over 7 bases. The junction had 5 bases not matched to a gene; V was cut back by 6 bases and J by 1 base. Germline CDR1 SNHLY, CDR2 FYNNEI. CDR3 length: 15 residues. This chain's CDR3 is CASSLQGQNTGELFF. CDR3 nucleotide sequence: TGTGCCAGCAGCCTACAGGGGCAGAACACCGGGGAGCTGTTTTTT. Complete variable domain (other parts from reference TRBV2 and TRBJ2-2): EPEVTQTPSHQVTQMGQEVILRCVPISNHLYFYWYRQILGQKVEFLVSFYNNEISEKSEIFDDQFSVERPDGSNFTLKIRSTKLEDSAMYFCASSLQGQNTGELFFGEGSRLTVL.

A few counts support this clone. The gene calls are TRBV2 and TRBJ1-5; D unresolved. The ends were cut back, 4 bases at V and 6 bases at J, with 10 bases in the middle. Germline V lookup: CDR1 SNHLY, CDR2 FYNNEI. CDR3 size: 13 residues. The CDR3 here is CASSANTGQPQHF. CDR3 DNA sequence: TGTGCCAGCAGTGCAAATACTGGTCAGCCCCAGCATTTT.